This T cell receptor (beta chain) was documented in a study of OX40 agonist ivuxolimab in advanced cancers. Study overall: Dose-escalation patients' cancers were hepatocellular carcinoma, melanoma, renal cell or head and neck cancer.

J lost 3 bases, V lost 3 bases, and 6 bases had no gene match. CDR1 and CDR2 from the germline V gene are SGDLS and YYNGEE. The CDR3 consists of 15 residues. Comments on this clone: Its antigen is currently unknown.

Study-wide results and limits: By week 6 at 0.1 to 3.0 mg/kg, blood CD4+ and CD8+ T cells had expanded clonally. Averaged across samples, CD8+ T cells carried more expanded clones than CD4+ did.

Profiled with immunoSEQ multiplex PCR; TCRdb holds only in-frame clones, not every one. The sample yields some 60,000 clones, less than 85% seen once. The investigators sampled blood at baseline, at cycle 4 day 1, and at cycle 7 day 1. The chain links TRBV9 to TRBJ2-1, with TRBD1 identical over 7 bases. The material sequenced was CD4+ or CD8+ T cells sorted from blood, taken in a trial of the OX40 agonist ivuxolimab. The sequence derives from an adult with an advanced solid tumor such as melanoma, head and neck, liver or kidney cancer. This CDR3 reads CASSARDSHYNEQFF. CDR3 nucleotides: TGTGCCAGCAGCGCCCGGGACAGTCACTACAATGAGCAGTTCTTC. The variable domain in full, completed from reference TRBV9 and TRBJ2-1, reads DSGVTQTPKHLITATGQRVTLRCSPRSGDLSVYWYQQSLDQGLQFLIQYYNGEERAKGNILERFSAQQFPDLHSELNLSSLELGDSALYFCASSARDSHYNEQFFGPGTRLTVL.